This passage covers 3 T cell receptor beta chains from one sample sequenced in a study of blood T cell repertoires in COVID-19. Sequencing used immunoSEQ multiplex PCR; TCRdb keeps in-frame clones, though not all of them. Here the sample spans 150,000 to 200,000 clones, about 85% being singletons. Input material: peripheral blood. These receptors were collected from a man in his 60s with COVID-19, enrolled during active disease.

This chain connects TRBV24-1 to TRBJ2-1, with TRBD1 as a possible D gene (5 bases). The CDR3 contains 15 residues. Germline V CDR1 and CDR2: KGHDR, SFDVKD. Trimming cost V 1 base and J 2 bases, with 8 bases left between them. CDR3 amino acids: CATSDLGDAYNEQFF. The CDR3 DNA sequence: TGTGCCACCAGTGATTTAGGGGATGCCTACAATGAGCAGTTCTTC.

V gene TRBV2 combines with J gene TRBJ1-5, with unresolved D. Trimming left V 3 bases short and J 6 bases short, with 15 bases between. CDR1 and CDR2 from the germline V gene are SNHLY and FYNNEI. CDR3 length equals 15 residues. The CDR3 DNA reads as TGTGCCAGCAGTGACGTTTCGGGAACTCGTCAGCCCCAGCATTTT. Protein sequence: CASSDVSGTRQPQHF.

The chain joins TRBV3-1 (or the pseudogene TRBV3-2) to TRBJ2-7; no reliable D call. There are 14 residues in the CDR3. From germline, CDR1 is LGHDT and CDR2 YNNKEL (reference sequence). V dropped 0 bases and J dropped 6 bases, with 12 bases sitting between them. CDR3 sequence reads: CASSQDYEDAEQYF. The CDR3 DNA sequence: TGTGCCAGCAGCCAAGATTACGAGGATGCCGAGCAGTACTTC.